A single sample gave rise to the 25 T cell receptor beta chains below, sequenced in a study of T cell responses to AZD1222 COVID-19 vaccine. Sequenced by immunoSEQ multiplex PCR; TCRdb stores in-frame clones only, minus some. This sample has approximately 150,000 clones, with around nine tenths found just once. Specimen: peripheral blood, collected 28 days after the second AZD1222 dose. The receptors stem from an adult who received the AZD1222 COVID-19 vaccine.

The rearrangement uses TRBV6-2 or TRBV6-3 and TRBJ2-1; the D is unclear. V dropped 2 bases and J dropped 8 bases, with 13 bases sitting between them. The CDR3 sequence is 14 residues long. The germline V gene has CDR1 MNHEY and CDR2 SVGEGT. The CDR3: CASSYIFRTDEQFF. CDR3 nucleotide sequence: TGTGCCAGCAGTTACATATTCAGGACCGATGAGCAGTTCTTC.

This clone has just one count. The rearrangement links TRBV12-5 to TRBJ1-5, with 7 nucleotides matching TRBD1. The CDR3 sequence is 16 residues long. Germline V gene data show CDR1 as LGHNT and CDR2 as FRNRAP. The V gene end was trimmed by 11 bases and the J gene end by 0 bases; junction bases not matched to a gene: 13. The CDR3 DNA reads as TGTGCTGGACGCCGGGACAGAATTTATAGCAATCAGCCCCAGCATTTT. Translated, it gives CAGRRDRIYSNQPQHF.

Details on this clone: This sample also contains other DNA sequences that code for the same CDR3. The J gene is TRBJ1-5, the V gene TRBV3-1 (or the pseudogene TRBV3-2), with D unresolved. The V end was cut by 1 base, the J end by 0 bases, with 4 bases between. Germline V lookup: CDR1 LGHDT, CDR2 YNNKEL (reference sequence). The CDR3 runs 14 residues. This chain's CDR3 is CASSQGHSNQPQHF. The CDR3, as DNA: TGTGCCAGCAGCCAAGGTCATAGCAATCAGCCCCAGCATTTT.

The chain uses TRBV6-5 and TRBJ1-2; the D is unclear. Trimming shortened V by 4 bases and J by 5 bases, and 11 bases separated the two germline ends. This CDR3 has 13 residues. Germline-derived CDR1 and CDR2 are MNHEY and SVGAGI. This CDR3 is CASSFWQSYGYTF. As DNA, the CDR3 is TGTGCCAGCAGTTTCTGGCAGAGTTATGGCTACACCTTC.

V is TRBV4-3 and J is TRBJ2-3; 7 nucleotides line up with TRBD2. The CDR3 length is 15 residues. Trimming removed 3 bases from V and 10 bases from J; junction bases left unmatched: 13. The germline V gene encodes CDR1 LGHNA and CDR2 YSLEER. The CDR3 DNA reads TGCGCCAGCAGCCACCAAACCACCGACCGGGGGGCGCAGTATTTT. Its protein is CASSHQTTDRGAQYF.

V and J are TRBV19 and TRBJ2-3; D uncertain. Germline loops: CDR1 LNHDA, CDR2 SQIVND (reference sequence). The ends were cut back, 7 bases at V and 2 bases at J, with 7 bases in the middle. The CDR3 is 12 residues long. CDR3 nucleotide sequence: TGTGCCAGTAAGACGAACACAGATACGCAGTATTTT. It translates to CASKTNTDTQYF. Together with reference TRBV19 and TRBJ2-3, the CDR3 gives the full variable domain: DGGITQSPKYLFRKEGQNVTLSCEQNLNHDAMYWYRQDPGQGLRLIYYSQIVNDFQKGDIAEGYSVSREKKESFPLTVTSAQKNPTAFYLCASKTNTDTQYFGPGTRLTVL.

V usage is TRBV2 and J usage is TRBJ1-6, with D maybe TRBD1 (6 bases). Germline lookup yields CDR1 SNHLY and CDR2 FYNNEI. V was cut by 2 bases and J by 4 bases, with 15 bases left in between. The CDR3 is 17 amino acids. The CDR3 DNA reads as TGTGCCAGCAGTGAAAGGGGGAACTTAGGATATAATTCACCCCTCCACTTT. Residues: CASSERGNLGYNSPLHF.

The chain recombines TRBV15 with TRBJ2-7; D is possibly TRBD1 (6 bases). The germline V gene encodes CDR1 LNHNV and CDR2 YYDKDF (reference sequence). V was trimmed by 7 bases and J by 0 bases, leaving 13 bases between them. The CDR3 is made up of 14 amino acids. CDR3 protein: CATNTGSSSYEQYF. CDR3 DNA sequence: TGTGCCACCAATACAGGGAGCAGCTCCTACGAGCAGTACTTC.

The chain employs TRBV18 and TRBJ1-2; 7 bases are shared with TRBD1. This CDR3 region has 13 residues. The V gene end was trimmed by 6 bases and the J gene end by 8 bases; junction bases not matched to a gene: 9. Germline V gene sequence: CDR1 KGHSH, CDR2 LQKENI. CDR3 loop: CASSPDRAGGYTF. Written as DNA, the CDR3 is TGTGCCAGCTCCCCCGACAGGGCGGGAGGCTACACCTTC.

The genes are TRBV6-1 and TRBJ1-6; tentative D call: TRBD1 (6 bases). This CDR3 has 17 residues. Germline-derived CDR1 and CDR2 are MNHNS and SASEGT. V lost 2 bases and J 10 bases, leaving 21 bases between the germline ends. In DNA, the CDR3 is TGTGCCAGCAGTGAATCTGGCCCCGGACAGTGGGGATCACCCCTCCACTTT. Amino acid sequence: CASSESGPGQWGSPLHF.

The chain links TRBV27 to TRBJ1-6; 10 nucleotides line up with TRBD1. Unmatched junction bases numbered 8, after V lost 7 bases and J lost 8 bases. The CDR3 extends over 15 amino acids. Germline V gene lookup returns CDR1 MNHEY and CDR2 SMNVEV (reference sequence). The CDR3 DNA reads TGTGCCAGCACCAAATCCGGGACAGGGGATTCACCCCTCCACTTT. Translated: CASTKSGTGDSPLHF.

V usage is TRBV2 and J usage is TRBJ1-5; D is unresolved. Trimming left V 1 base short and J 3 bases short, with 7 bases between. Germline CDR1 SNHLY, CDR2 FYNNEI. This CDR3 has 14 amino acids. The CDR3, as DNA: TGTGCCAGCAGTGAAGTGGGGATCAATCAGCCCCAGCATTTT. This translates into CASSEVGINQPQHF.

This clone was seen just once. The same CDR3 is also encoded by other DNA sequences in this sample. The CDR3 DNA follows: TGTGCCAGCTCCCCGGACACTGAAGCTTTCTTT. Translated, it gives CASSPDTEAFF. The chain employs TRBV18 and TRBJ1-1; D is unclear. Trimming removed 6 bases at V and 3 bases at J, with 5 bases between. CDR3 length: 11 residues. Germline values: CDR1 KGHSH, CDR2 LQKENI.

The rearrangement links TRBV30 to TRBJ1-4, with unresolved D. The germline V and J ends were trimmed by 1 base and 3 bases, with 12 bases remaining between them. Per germline, CDR1 GTSNPN and CDR2 SVGIG (reference sequence). This CDR3 comprises 15 residues. CDR3 residues: CAWSAHGTANEKLFF. As DNA, the CDR3 is TGTGCCTGGAGTGCCCACGGTACGGCTAATGAAAAACTGTTTTTT.

This clone occurred once. The chain joins TRBV7-8 to TRBJ2-7; perhaps D is TRBD1 or TRBD2 (6 bases each). Between the trimmed V and J ends, which lost 1 base and 4 bases, there was a span of 17 bases. CDR1 SGHVS and CDR2 FQNEAQ come from the germline V gene. CDR3 length: 16 residues. The CDR3 coding sequence is TGTGCCAGCAGCTTAGGGAGCAGGGGAGGTACGTACGAGCAGTACTTC. Translation: CASSLGSRGGTYEQYF.

The chain recombines TRBV6-6 with TRBJ1-4; D gene ambiguous. This CDR3 contains 12 residues. Germline V gives CDR1 MNHNY, CDR2 SVGAGI (reference sequence). Trimming removed 8 bases from V and 3 bases from J, with 7 bases in between. The CDR3 sequence is CASQQPNEKLFF. CDR3 nucleotides: TGTGCCAGCCAACAGCCTAATGAAAAACTGTTTTTT.

The gene calls are TRBV6-5 and TRBJ2-5; TRBD1 aligns across 7 bases. There are 15 residues in the CDR3. J was trimmed by 4 bases and V by 7 bases; bases with no gene match: 12. The germline V gene has CDR1 MNHEY and CDR2 SVGAGI. This CDR3 reads CASTQTDRVGETQYF. DNA for the CDR3: TGTGCCAGCACCCAAACCGACAGGGTAGGAGAGACCCAGTACTTC.

The rearrangement joins TRBV7-3 to TRBJ1-6; D not resolved. The germline V gene has CDR1 SGHTA and CDR2 FQGTGA. The CDR3 is made up of 12 amino acids. V lost 5 bases and J 9 bases, leaving 8 bases between the germline ends. The CDR3, as DNA: TGTGCCAGCAGCGCGAACGGTTCACCCCTCCACTTT. This translates into CASSANGSPLHF.

The chain combines TRBV5-1 with TRBJ2-1; D call uncertain. The CDR3 totals 14 residues. Trimming removed 2 bases at V and 6 bases at J, with 12 bases between. The germline CDR1 and CDR2 sequences are SGHRS and YFSETQ. The CDR3 coding sequence is TGCGCCAGCAGCTTCGATGGACCTTTCAATGAGCAGTTCTTC. As protein: CASSFDGPFNEQFF.

The gene calls are TRBV30 and TRBJ1-2; no definite D call. Per germline, CDR1 GTSNPN and CDR2 SVGIG (reference sequence). V was cut by 6 bases and J by 7 bases, with 9 bases left in between. This CDR3 region has 10 residues. The CDR3 loop reads CACFLGGYTF. The CDR3 coding sequence is TGTGCCTGTTTTCTCGGTGGCTACACCTTC.

The V gene is TRBV2, the J gene TRBJ1-5; no clear D gene. Germline lookup yields CDR1 SNHLY and CDR2 FYNNEI. The CDR3 extends over 13 amino acids. V was cut by 4 bases and J by 4 bases, with 8 bases left in between. CDR3 DNA: TGTGCCAGCAGTGCGTCGGGAAATCAGCCCCAGCATTTT. Its translation is CASSASGNQPQHF.

This clone has only one observation. The chain employs TRBV10-1 and TRBJ2-4; 8 bases are a match to TRBD2. The CDR3 sequence is 16 residues long. V shed 0 bases, J shed 2 bases, and the junction held 3 bases outside the gene matches. Germline CDR1 reads WNHNN; CDR2 reads SYGVQD (reference sequence). The CDR3 bases are TGCGCCAGCAGTGAGTCGGCGGGGGGAACCAAAAACATTCAGTACTTC. This encodes CASSESAGGTKNIQYF.

The V gene is TRBV7-6, the J gene TRBJ1-2; perhaps TRBD1 as D (6 bases). Germline lookup yields CDR1 SGHVS and CDR2 FNYEAQ. The length of the CDR3 is 17 residues. The V end was cut by 2 bases, the J end by 6 bases, with 22 bases between. The CDR3 reads CASSLRPPTGAGHGYTF. The CDR3 coding sequence is TGTGCCAGCAGCTTACGCCCCCCGACAGGAGCCGGGCATGGCTACACCTTC.

The chain couples TRBV5-1 to TRBJ1-2; D might be TRBD1 (6 bases). V lost 2 bases to trimming and J lost 6 bases, with 11 bases between them. This CDR3 spans 13 amino acids. Germline V CDR1 and CDR2: SGHRS, YFSETQ. The CDR3 DNA follows: TGCGCCAGCAGCTTTAGGGACACTGATGGCTACACCTTC. Its translation: CASSFRDTDGYTF. Full variable domain (rest looked up from reference TRBV5-1 and TRBJ1-2): KAGVTQTPRYLIKTRGQQVTLSCSPISGHRSVSWYQQTPGQGLQFLFEYFSETQRNKGNFPGRFSGRQFSNSRSEMNVSTLELGDSALYLCASSFRDTDGYTFGSGTRLTVV.

In its sample, this clone was seen a few times. This sequence joins TRBV18 and TRBJ1-1; D not resolved. The V gene's germline CDR1 is KGHSH and CDR2 LQKENI. This CDR3 region has 18 residues. V was pared by 3 bases and J by 1 base, with 21 bases between. Written as DNA, the CDR3 is TGTGCCAGCTCACCTTATCAAACTTCGGGCGCTGGGAACACTGAAGCTTTCTTT. Translated, it gives CASSPYQTSGAGNTEAFF.